This entry features one T cell receptor beta chain sequence. This record belongs to a study of blood T cell repertoires in COVID-19. About the research overall: The analysed material was cDNA or gDNA that came from T cells, B-cell-depleted T cells, or PBMCs.

Seattle-derived patients entered the study during active infection and were followed longitudinally. The authors' processing: Amplified reference gene primers provided the basis for estimating nucleated cell counts. TCRdb keeps only in-frame clones here, not all; method: immunoSEQ multiplex PCR. The DNA was the basis for D and trimming; V, J and clone size are from that table. The table lists around 170,000 clones, 80% to 90% of them singletons. This CDR3 spans 13 amino acids. V lost 2 bases to trimming and J lost 7 bases, with 11 bases between them. Germline V gives CDR1 SGHDT, CDR2 YYEEEE. The rearrangement links TRBV5-6 to TRBJ2-3; D is ambiguous. The specimen sequenced was peripheral blood. The sequence came from a woman older than 75 with COVID-19, enrolled during active disease. As DNA, the CDR3 is TGTGCCAGCAGCTTCGGCGGCGGAAATACGCAGTATTTT. Encoded protein: CASSFGGGNTQYF.